The 32 T cell receptor beta chains below all came from one sample that was sequenced in a study of OX40 agonist ivuxolimab in advanced cancers. Sequencing was performed with immunoSEQ multiplex PCR; in TCRdb, only in-frame clones are kept and a portion is missing. This sample has tens of thousands of clones; around nine tenths occur once, and the top ten carry roughly 0.99%. The starting material was CD4+ or CD8+ T cells sorted from blood, obtained in a trial of the OX40 agonist ivuxolimab. The receptors were sampled from an adult with an advanced solid tumor such as melanoma, head and neck, liver or kidney cancer.

V usage is TRBV19 and J usage is TRBJ2-7; 16 nucleotides agree with TRBD2. The J segment lost 6 bases and the V segment lost 5 bases, leaving 4 bases of the junction unmatched. Germline V gene data show CDR1 as LNHDA and CDR2 as SQIVND (reference sequence). This CDR3 has 15 residues. CDR3 bases: TGTGCCAGTAGTCTCGGGACTAGCGGGAGGGGCGAGCAGTACTTC. Amino acid sequence: CASSLGTSGRGEQYF.

This sequence joins TRBV29-1 and TRBJ1-1, with a tentative D call TRBD1 (6 bases). The V and J ends lost 0 bases and 0 bases respectively, with 17 bases between them. The CDR3 spans 17 residues. Per germline, CDR1 SQVTM and CDR2 ANQGSEA. This CDR3 is CSVEDLRRGQLNTEAFF. The CDR3 DNA reads as TGCAGCGTTGAAGATCTTCGGCGCGGACAGCTGAACACTGAAGCTTTCTTT.

This clone was recorded only once. The chain couples TRBV18 to TRBJ2-7; 11 bases agree with TRBD2. The junction had 2 bases not matched to a gene; V was cut back by 6 bases and J by 4 bases. The CDR3 extends over 13 amino acids. Per germline, CDR1 KGHSH and CDR2 LQKENI. The CDR3 sequence: CASSGTSGYEQYF. CDR3 bases: TGTGCCAGCTCGGGGACTAGCGGATACGAGCAGTACTTC.

The chain carries TRBV5-3 and TRBJ2-7; TRBD1 agrees at 9 bases. TRBV5-3 is an ORF for which the function is uncertain. The CDR3 runs 15 residues. The trim removed 0 bases at V and 5 bases at J, leaving 6 bases unmatched. The CDR3 sequence: CARSLGTGDGDEQYF. As DNA, the CDR3 is TGTGCCAGAAGCTTGGGGACAGGGGATGGGGACGAGCAGTACTTC.

The V call is TRBV10-3, the J call TRBJ1-2; 9 bases align to TRBD1. This CDR3 has 13 residues. Germline assignment: CDR1 ENHRY and CDR2 SYGVKD. V lost 8 bases, J lost 2 bases, and 3 bases stayed unmatched. The CDR3 protein is CAIGTGHNYGYTF. CDR3 in DNA: TGTGCCATCGGGACAGGGCACAACTATGGCTACACCTTC.

CDR3 sequence reads: CASSLDRVVNEQYF. In DNA, the CDR3 is TGTGCCAGCAGCTTGGACAGGGTGGTGAACGAGCAGTACTTC. This chain uses TRBV7-2 with TRBJ2-7; 8 nucleotides align to TRBD1. This CDR3 contains 14 residues. V lost 3 bases to trimming and J lost 5 bases; unmatched junction nucleotides: 6. Germline V gene lookup returns CDR1 SGHTA and CDR2 FQGNSA. Together with reference TRBV7-2 and TRBJ2-7, the CDR3 gives the full variable domain: GAGVSQSPSNKVTEKGKDVELRCDPISGHTALYWYRQSLGQGLEFLIYFQGNSAPDKSGLPSDRFSAERTGGSVSTLTIQRTQQEDSAVYLCASSLDRVVNEQYFGPGTRLTVT.

The chain is built from TRBV7-8 and TRBJ2-3; D assignment may be TRBD1 or TRBD2 (6 bases each). V was cut by 7 bases and J by 5 bases, with 19 bases left in between. The CDR3 loop spans 15 amino acids. Germline V gives CDR1 SGHVS, CDR2 FQNEAQ. DNA of the CDR3: TGTGCCAGCACCCCCCCGCCAGAGGGGGGAGATACGCAGTATTTT. Protein sequence: CASTPPPEGGDTQYF.

The chain has TRBV11-2 and TRBJ2-2; D assignment may be TRBD1 or TRBD2 (5 bases each). V was cut by 0 bases and J by 3 bases, with 14 bases left in between. Germline CDR1 is SGHAT and CDR2 is FQNNGV. There are 17 residues in the CDR3. The CDR3 DNA sequence: TGTGCCAGCAGCTTAGATCACGGGACGGACTACACCGGGGAGCTGTTTTTT. It translates to CASSLDHGTDYTGELFF.

The chain employs TRBV27 and TRBJ2-7; D unresolved. The CDR3 loop spans 11 amino acids. Germline-derived CDR1 and CDR2 are MNHEY and SMNVEV (reference sequence). V shed 5 bases and J shed 3 bases, with 5 bases lying between them. CDR3 loop: CASSRNYEQYF. The CDR3 DNA is TGTGCCAGCAGTCGCAACTACGAGCAGTACTTC.

In its sample, this clone was seen once. The chain employs TRBV6-5 and TRBJ2-1; TRBD2 agrees at 8 bases. The ends lost 5 bases at V and 16 bases at J; junction bases unmatched: 10. The germline CDR1 and CDR2 sequences are MNHEY and SVGAGI. This CDR3 comprises 12 residues. This chain's CDR3 is CASSDERGWDFF. The CDR3 bases are TGTGCCAGCAGTGACGAGCGGGGGTGGGACTTCTTC.

The chain has TRBV4-3 and TRBJ1-2; D gene ambiguous. CDR1 and CDR2 from the germline V gene are LGHNA and YSLEER. V lost 2 bases, J lost 5 bases, and 9 bases lay in between. The CDR3 contains 13 residues. The CDR3 DNA follows: TGCGCCAGCAGCCAATTTACAGAGTATGGCTACACCTTC. Its protein is CASSQFTEYGYTF.

The chain joins TRBV6-6 to TRBJ2-1; 7 nucleotides align to TRBD2. Germline V gene lookup returns CDR1 MNHNY and CDR2 SVGAGI (reference sequence). The CDR3 has 13 amino acids. The trim removed 6 bases at V and 2 bases at J, leaving 1 base unmatched. The CDR3 protein is CASSLAAYNEQFF. CDR3 bases: TGTGCCAGCAGCCTAGCGGCCTACAATGAGCAGTTCTTC.

In this sample, this clone turned up a few times. The chain combines TRBV7-2 with TRBJ1-3; possibly TRBD1 for D (5 bases). The CDR3 runs to 16 residues. V dropped 4 bases and J dropped 3 bases, with 16 bases sitting between them. Germline lookup yields CDR1 SGHTA and CDR2 FQGNSA. Here the CDR3 reads CASSWGPAGFGNTIYF. The DNA of the CDR3 is TGTGCCAGCAGCTGGGGCCCGGCGGGCTTTGGAAACACCATATATTTT.

The chain uses TRBV5-4 and TRBJ2-1; maybe TRBD1 (5 bases). Germline assignment: CDR1 SGHNT and CDR2 YYREEE (reference sequence). Trimming took off 5 bases at V and 6 bases at J, with 18 bases between the two ends. This CDR3 has 15 amino acids. In DNA, the CDR3 is TGTGCCAGCAGGAGGCAGGGTAGGGTTGGCAATGAGCAGTTCTTC. It codes for CASRRQGRVGNEQFF. The full variable domain, in which reference TRBV5-4 and TRBJ2-1 provide the parts outside the CDR3, is ETGVTQSPTHLIKTRGQQVTLRCSSQSGHNTVSWYQQALGQGPQFIFQYYREEENGRGNFPPRFSGLQFPNYSSELNVNALELDDSALYLCASRRQGRVGNEQFFGPGTRLTVL.

The rearrangement links TRBV2 to TRBJ2-2; D may be TRBD2 (5 bases). Germline CDR1 SNHLY, CDR2 FYNNEI. This CDR3 contains 15 residues. Trimming left V 4 bases short and J 0 bases short, with 9 bases between. In DNA, the CDR3 is TGTGCCAGCAGTGGGTCGGGATCGAACACCGGGGAGCTGTTTTTT. Residues: CASSGSGSNTGELFF.

V gene TRBV19 combines with J gene TRBJ2-5, with 7 bases fitting TRBD1. V shed 2 bases, J shed 5 bases, and the junction held 11 bases outside the gene matches. This CDR3 spans 16 amino acids. Germline CDR1 is LNHDA and CDR2 is SQIVND (reference sequence). As DNA, the CDR3 is TGTGCCAGTAGTATAACCGGGACAGAAGGGAAGGAGACCCAGTACTTC. Translated: CASSITGTEGKETQYF. Full variable domain (missing parts from reference TRBV19 and TRBJ2-5): DGGITQSPKYLFRKEGQNVTLSCEQNLNHDAMYWYRQDPGQGLRLIYYSQIVNDFQKGDIAEGYSVSREKKESFPLTVTSAQKNPTAFYLCASSITGTEGKETQYFGPGTRLLVL.

The chain couples TRBV7-2 to TRBJ2-5; 8 bases line up with TRBD1. The CDR3 has 15 residues. In germline, CDR1 is SGHTA, CDR2 FQGNSA. After removal of 1 base from V and 3 bases from J, the junction contained 4 bases not matched to a gene. CDR3 nucleotides: TGTGCCAGCAGCTTAGGAGTGACAGGGGAAGAGACCCAGTACTTC. It specifies CASSLGVTGEETQYF.

This clone was seen only once. The rearrangement uses TRBV6-5 and TRBJ2-1; D is unresolved. V was trimmed by 2 bases and J by 4 bases, leaving 6 bases between them. This CDR3 is built from 13 residues. The germline CDR1 and CDR2 sequences are MNHEY and SVGAGI. CDR3 sequence: CASSYPGYNEQFF. The CDR3 coding sequence is TGTGCCAGCAGTTACCCCGGGTACAATGAGCAGTTCTTC.

The chain combines TRBV9 with TRBJ1-3; TRBD1 matches 8 bases. J lost 4 bases, V lost 4 bases, and 10 bases had no gene match. This CDR3 is 16 amino acids long. Germline-derived CDR1 and CDR2 are SGDLS and YYNGEE. This CDR3 reads CASSPHPGGSGNTIYF. The DNA of the CDR3 is TGTGCCAGCAGCCCCCACCCAGGGGGCTCCGGAAACACCATATATTTT.

CDR3: CASSTDRLTDTQYF. Here the CDR3 DNA reads TGCGCCAGCAGCACGGACAGGCTTACAGATACGCAGTATTTT. The chain recombines TRBV5-1 with TRBJ2-3; TRBD1 matches at 7 bases. The ends lost 4 bases at V and 3 bases at J; junction bases unmatched: 5. CDR3 length equals 14 residues. The germline gives CDR1 SGHRS, CDR2 YFSETQ.

In its sample, this clone was seen once. V and J are TRBV4-1 and TRBJ1-1; D is unclear. The V gene's germline CDR1 is MGHRA and CDR2 YSYEKL. Trimming stripped 0 bases from V and 6 bases from J, with 8 bases between. CDR3 length: 13 residues. The CDR3 DNA follows: TGCGCCAGCAGCCAAGAGGAGGGCGCTGAAGCTTTCTTT. Residues: CASSQEEGAEAFF.

The V and J genes are TRBV9 and TRBJ2-1, with 14 bases matching TRBD2. Germline CDR1 is SGDLS and CDR2 is YYNGEE. The V gene end was trimmed by 3 bases and the J gene end by 8 bases; junction bases not matched to a gene: 7. The CDR3 loop spans 16 amino acids. CDR3 nucleotide sequence: TGTGCCAGCAGCGCGTCCGGGACTAGCGGGGGCGATGAGCAGTTCTTC. This codes for CASSASGTSGGDEQFF.

The J gene is TRBJ2-3, the V gene TRBV9, with D tentatively TRBD2 (5 bases). The germline V gene encodes CDR1 SGDLS and CDR2 YYNGEE. The CDR3 has 13 amino acids. V shed 0 bases and J shed 6 bases, with 8 bases lying between them. CDR3 in DNA: TGTGCCAGCAGCGTAGGTAGCGTTGATACGCAGTATTTT. Protein: CASSVGSVDTQYF.

This rearrangement joins TRBV10-2 to TRBJ2-7, with D possibly matching TRBD2 (6 bases). CDR1 WSHSY and CDR2 SAAADI come from the germline V gene. The CDR3 consists of 16 residues. Trimming shortened V by 6 bases and J by 2 bases, and 20 bases separated the two germline ends. CDR3 DNA: TGCGCCAGCAGCGAGCGGGCGACTTGGGCAGCCTACGAGCAGTACTTC. The encoded protein is CASSERATWAAYEQYF.

A few counts support this clone. The genes are TRBV28 and TRBJ1-2; D not certain. In germline, CDR1 is MDHEN, CDR2 SYDVKM. With 3 bases removed from V and 7 bases from J, the gap between germline ends came to 9 bases. This CDR3 comprises 12 residues. The chain's CDR3 is CASSLGGRGYTF. In nucleotides, the CDR3 is TGTGCCAGCAGTTTGGGTGGACGTGGCTACACCTTC.

The chain couples TRBV5-1 to TRBJ2-5; 8 bases align to TRBD1. In germline, CDR1 is SGHRS, CDR2 YFSETQ. This CDR3 spans 15 amino acids. V shed 4 bases, J shed 5 bases, and the junction held 10 bases outside the gene matches. In nucleotides, the CDR3 is TGCGCCAGCAGCATGGGGACAGGACGTAGGGAGACCCAGTACTTC. Translating it yields CASSMGTGRRETQYF.

This chain connects TRBV11-1 to TRBJ1-2; a possible D gene is TRBD1 (5 bases). The CDR3 sequence is 15 residues long. In germline, CDR1 is SGHAT, CDR2 FQDESV (reference sequence). The germline V and J ends were trimmed by 0 bases and 4 bases, with 12 bases remaining between them. The DNA of the CDR3 is TGTGCCAGCAGCTTAGCAAGCGACAGACCCTATGGCTACACCTTC. It yields the protein CASSLASDRPYGYTF.

The rearrangement links TRBV18 to TRBJ1-5; no clear D. Per germline, CDR1 KGHSH and CDR2 LQKENI. This CDR3 has 14 residues. V shed 2 bases and J shed 1 base, with 6 bases lying between them. The CDR3 DNA reads TGTGCCAGCTCACCATCCTTCAGCAATCAGCCCCAGCATTTT. It is translated as CASSPSFSNQPQHF.

This chain joins TRBV5-1 and TRBJ1-1; 9 bases map to TRBD1. V dropped 2 bases and J dropped 5; count of bases not matched to a gene: 10. The CDR3 has 16 amino acids. Germline assignment: CDR1 SGHRS and CDR2 YFSETQ. Written as DNA, the CDR3 is TGCGCCAGCAGCTTTCACTTAAAGACAGGGGGGACTGAAGCTTTCTTT. This translates into CASSFHLKTGGTEAFF. The whole variable domain, remainder taken from reference TRBV5-1 and TRBJ1-1, is KAGVTQTPRYLIKTRGQQVTLSCSPISGHRSVSWYQQTPGQGLQFLFEYFSETQRNKGNFPGRFSGRQFSNSRSEMNVSTLELGDSALYLCASSFHLKTGGTEAFFGQGTRLTVV.

This clone is a singleton in its sample. V usage is TRBV7-3 and J usage is TRBJ1-2; TRBD1 is a possible D gene (6 bases). Trimming took off 5 bases at V and 7 bases at J, with 17 bases between the two ends. There are 14 residues in the CDR3. Germline V CDR1 and CDR2: SGHTA, FQGTGA. CDR3 coding DNA: TGTGCCAGCAGCCAGGTAGCAGGGGAAGGTGGCTACACCTTC. It codes for CASSQVAGEGGYTF.

V and J are TRBV11-1 and TRBJ2-7; D ambiguous. This CDR3 has 15 residues. V lost 4 bases to trimming and J lost 7 bases, with 20 bases between them. Per germline, CDR1 SGHAT and CDR2 FQDESV (reference sequence). The CDR3: CASSSLQGDLGEQYF. The CDR3 bases are TGTGCCAGCAGCTCACTCCAAGGCGACCTGGGGGAGCAGTACTTC.

This rearrangement joins TRBV19 to TRBJ2-2; D unresolved. This CDR3 region has 12 residues. From germline, CDR1 is LNHDA and CDR2 SQIVND (reference sequence). V lost 3 bases and J 6 bases, leaving 5 bases between the germline ends. CDR3 DNA sequence: TGTGCCAGTAGTATGATCCCCGGGGAGCTGTTTTTT. This codes for CASSMIPGELFF.